The next 14 T cell receptor beta chains were all read from a single sample in a study of T cell responses to AZD1222 COVID-19 vaccine. Clones were sequenced by immunoSEQ multiplex PCR, and TCRdb holds only the in-frame ones, with some missing. The table shows about 120,000 clones, with about 90% occurring only once. The sequencing used peripheral blood, collected on day 0 of AZD1222 vaccination. Receptors originate from an adult in good health.

This chain joins TRBV20-1 and TRBJ1-2; D unclear. This CDR3 is built from 11 residues. Per germline, CDR1 DFQATT and CDR2 SNEGSKA (reference sequence). Trimming removed 1 base at V and 8 bases at J, with 8 bases between. CDR3 loop: CSARVGVGYTF. The CDR3 DNA reads as TGCAGTGCTAGAGTTGGGGTGGGCTACACCTTC.

The rearrangement uses TRBV5-1 and TRBJ1-1; 7 nucleotides line up with TRBD1. V lost 2 bases, J lost 5 bases, and 6 bases stayed unmatched. There are 14 residues in the CDR3. Germline CDR1 is SGHRS and CDR2 is YFSETQ. In nucleotides, the CDR3 is TGCGCCAGCAGCTTAAGACAGGGAGAGACTGAAGCTTTCTTT. Its protein is CASSLRQGETEAFF.

DNA for the CDR3: TGTGCCAGCAGTTACGCCTGGGACAAAATAGGCTATGGCTACACCTTC. Its translation is CASSYAWDKIGYGYTF. The V gene is TRBV6-5, the J gene TRBJ1-2; TRBD1 might be the D (6 bases). This CDR3 is built from 16 residues. The germline V gene has CDR1 MNHEY and CDR2 SVGAGI. Trimming stripped 2 bases from V and 4 bases from J, with 17 bases between.

The chain combines TRBV7-2 with TRBJ1-3; TRBD1 matches 7 bases. V was pared by 5 bases and J by 0 bases, with 10 bases of the junction left unmatched. In germline, CDR1 is SGHTA, CDR2 FQGNSA. The CDR3 has 17 residues. The CDR3: CASSPRQGIPSGNTIYF. The CDR3 region has the DNA TGTGCCAGCAGCCCCAGACAGGGAATACCCTCTGGAAACACCATATATTTT.

The chain joins TRBV7-9 to TRBJ2-7, with D perhaps matching TRBD2 (8 bases). This CDR3 contains 17 residues. The germline gives CDR1 SEHNR, CDR2 FQNEAQ (reference sequence). Trimming removed 4 bases at V and 4 bases at J, with 23 bases between. CDR3 amino acids: CASSSTSGQERSYEQYF. Here the CDR3 DNA reads TGTGCCAGCAGCTCTACTAGCGGACAGGAACGAAGTTACGAGCAGTACTTC.

The chain joins TRBV5-4 to TRBJ1-2; D not certain. In germline, CDR1 is SGHNT, CDR2 YYREEE (reference sequence). Between the trimmed V and J ends, which lost 0 bases and 11 bases, there was a span of 8 bases. This CDR3 has 11 amino acids. For the CDR3, the DNA is TGTGCCAGCAGCTTGGGTGGGTTGTACACCTTC. Protein: CASSLGGLYTF.

The chain links TRBV6-2 or TRBV6-3 to TRBJ1-1; 8 bases match TRBD1. The trim removed 5 bases at V and 1 base at J, leaving 3 bases unmatched. CDR1 and CDR2 (germline): MNHEY, SVGEGT. CDR3 size: 14 residues. CDR3 in DNA: TGTGCCAGCAGTCGACAGGGGAAGAACACTGAAGCTTTCTTT. Translated, it gives CASSRQGKNTEAFF.

This rearrangement joins TRBV7-2 to TRBJ1-2, with unresolved D. Germline CDR1 reads SGHTA; CDR2 reads FQGNSA. This CDR3 contains 15 residues. Between the trimmed V and J ends, which lost 0 bases and 4 bases, there was a span of 12 bases. The CDR3 bases are TGTGCCAGCAGCTTAGCGAGTAGGCAGCTCTATGGCTACACCTTC. This codes for CASSLASRQLYGYTF. Based on the CDR3 plus reference TRBV7-2 and TRBJ1-2, the full variable domain is GAGVSQSPSNKVTEKGKDVELRCDPISGHTALYWYRQSLGQGLEFLIYFQGNSAPDKSGLPSDRFSAERTGGSVSTLTIQRTQQEDSAVYLCASSLASRQLYGYTFGSGTRLTVV.

The rearrangement joins TRBV24-1 to TRBJ2-1, with 14 nucleotides matching TRBD2. CDR1 and CDR2 from the germline V gene are KGHDR and SFDVKD. The CDR3 runs 18 residues. V trimming: 4 bases; J trimming: 3 bases; junction bases outside the gene matches: 7. DNA of the CDR3: TGTGCCACCAGTGACACCGGACTAGCGGGGGGCCACTACAATGAGCAGTTCTTC. Encoded protein: CATSDTGLAGGHYNEQFF.

The V call is TRBV6-5, the J call TRBJ1-4, with TRBD1 matching over 8 bases. Germline loops: CDR1 MNHEY, CDR2 SVGAGI. The CDR3 is 14 residues long. The trim removed 6 bases at V and 4 bases at J, leaving 4 bases unmatched. The CDR3 coding sequence is TGTGCCAGCAGACAGGGGGGAGGTAATGAAAAACTGTTTTTT. It translates to CASRQGGGNEKLFF.

This sequence joins TRBV5-1 and TRBJ1-1; the match to TRBD1 covers 8 bases. Germline V gene sequence: CDR1 SGHRS, CDR2 YFSETQ. Unmatched junction bases numbered 4, after V lost 0 bases and J lost 3 bases. CDR3 length equals 15 residues. CDR3 nucleotides: TGCGCCAGCAGCTTGGCGGACAGGGCGGACACTGAAGCTTTCTTT. It encodes CASSLADRADTEAFF.

The chain is built from TRBV7-3 and TRBJ1-2; tentatively, D is TRBD1 (6 bases). This CDR3 has 13 amino acids. Germline V gives CDR1 SGHTA, CDR2 FQGTGA. V lost 5 bases and J lost 8, with 15 bases in between. The CDR3 is CASSPEQGWGYTF. CDR3 DNA sequence: TGTGCCAGCAGCCCCGAACAGGGTTGGGGCTACACCTTC. The full variable domain, rest sourced from reference TRBV7-3 and TRBJ1-2, is GAGVSQTPSNKVTEKGKYVELRCDPISGHTALYWYRQSLGQGPEFLIYFQGTGAADDSGLPNDRFFAVRPEGSVSTLKIQRTERGDSAVYLCASSPEQGWGYTFGSGTRLTVV.

The chain combines TRBV19 with TRBJ1-5, with 7 bases matching TRBD1. The V gene's germline CDR1 is LNHDA and CDR2 SQIVND (reference sequence). CDR3 length: 15 amino acids. J gave up 6 bases and V 6 bases, and 11 bases lay outside the gene matches. Here the CDR3 reads CASRIQGVAPQPQHF. In DNA form, the CDR3 reads TGTGCCAGTAGGATCCAGGGGGTCGCTCCTCAGCCCCAGCATTTT.

The chain has TRBV4-3 and TRBJ1-2; possibly TRBD1 for D (5 bases). The CDR3 runs 15 residues. The V end was cut by 2 bases, the J end by 0 bases, with 10 bases between. Germline CDR1 reads LGHNA; CDR2 reads YSLEER. This CDR3 is CASSQFGAANYGYTF. CDR3 bases: TGCGCCAGCAGCCAATTCGGGGCGGCTAACTATGGCTACACCTTC.